The rows below give T cell receptor beta chains drawn from one sample of a study of cytotoxic CD8 clonotypes in ibrutinib-treated CLL. The table came from immunoSEQ multiplex PCR; TCRdb's copy has only in-frame clones and leaves some out. The sample gives about 130,000 clones, roughly 83% of which show up once; roughly 12% is in the top ten. The source was PBMCs, collected after 12 months of ibrutinib treatment. Receptors were obtained from a human donor with chronic lymphocytic leukemia. The conserved cysteine and the conserved F or W are not part of the CDR3 here. The order of the fields is V gene, D gene, J gene, CDR3 protein. D genes are given only for firm matches.

TRBV19	TRBD1	TRBJ1-5	ASSMVTGGRSNQPQH
TRBV7-3	TRBD2	TRBJ2-4	ASSELAGGGKNIQY
TRBV6-4	.	TRBJ2-3	ASSDTPDSTDTQY
TRBV27	TRBD1	TRBJ2-7	ASSWTGVNYEQY
TRBV7-2	.	TRBJ2-2	ASRRIAASTGELF
TRBV19	TRBD1	TRBJ2-3	ASSARTGGTDTQY
TRBV9	TRBD2	TRBJ2-5	ASSVEPPRGRLAGNETQY
TRBV28	TRBD2	TRBJ2-5	ASSLELAGPRTQY
TRBV4-1	TRBD2	TRBJ2-5	ASSQVISGFLETQY
TRBV2	.	TRBJ1-1	ATGLEGAF
TRBV11-2	.	TRBJ1-4	ASSLANEKLF
TRBV18	TRBD1	TRBJ2-2	ASSRQGSGGELF
TRBV4-1	TRBD2	TRBJ2-3	ASSQVSVAGGWGDTQY
TRBV4-2	.	TRBJ2-4	ASSQAGQNKNIQY
TRBV20-1	.	TRBJ2-1	SARVLGGQF
TRBV6-5	.	TRBJ1-2	ASRPQGRYGYT
TRBV9	.	TRBJ2-7	ASSVVQYEQY
TRBV27	.	TRBJ1-3	ASKGQSSGNTIY
TRBV25-1	.	TRBJ1-2	ASSEYGGRYGYT
TRBV28	.	TRBJ2-7	ASSSRMADSYEQY
TRBV7-3	.	TRBJ1-4	ASSLGQPTNEKLF
TRBV2	.	TRBJ2-4	ASSEGVGANIQY
TRBV5-1	TRBD1	TRBJ2-7	ASSWGDRAYEQY
TRBV6-1	TRBD1	TRBJ2-3	ASRKGARDTQY
TRBV29-1	.	TRBJ2-7	SVVQGNYEQY
TRBV30	.	TRBJ2-7	AWSREGLAASGEQY
TRBV7-8	TRBD2	TRBJ2-7	ASSPGLARPYEQY
TRBV6-6	.	TRBJ2-3	ASSSIGLSTDTQY
TRBV7-9	.	TRBJ1-3	ASSFAQIFSGNTIY
TRBV5-4	.	TRBJ1-2	ASSRGVSDRTGTFGYT
TRBV18	TRBD1	TRBJ2-7	ASSTQPGTAYEQY
TRBV5-1	.	TRBJ2-1	ASSLELNEQF
TRBV5-1	.	TRBJ2-1	ASSLVARDNEQF
TRBV19	.	TRBJ2-7	ASSPRGSGYEQY
TRBV2	TRBD1	TRBJ2-4	ASSGGQGDIQY
TRBV5-3	.	TRBJ1-4	ARSQRRSEKLF
TRBV27	.	TRBJ2-2	ASRQQGSANTGELF
TRBV15	TRBD1	TRBJ2-1	ATSREPRGTGGMQF
TRBV9	.	TRBJ2-3	ASSLSGARSTDTQY
TRBV5-6	.	TRBJ2-7	ASSGVRASYEQY
TRBV27	.	TRBJ2-7	ASSLSGQTYEQY
TRBV5-1	.	TRBJ2-7	ASSLVWVDRDEQY
TRBV4-1	.	TRBJ1-1	ASSQDSGNTEAF
TRBV2	TRBD1	TRBJ2-7	ATWEQGAIEQY
TRBV27	.	TRBJ2-1	ASSWQGYYNEQF
TRBV28	.	TRBJ1-2	ASRRTIITHEANYGYT
TRBV11-3	.	TRBJ2-1	ASSQTGHLYNEQF
TRBV27	TRBD1	TRBJ2-5	ASSFRQGLQETQY
TRBV4-1	TRBD2	TRBJ2-1	ASSPYSASGYNEQF
TRBV7-6	TRBD2	TRBJ2-7	ASSLGEGSYEQY
TRBV30	TRBD2	TRBJ2-6	AWRRTSGRGGGANVLT
TRBV5-1	.	TRBJ2-7	ASRQGGEREQY
TRBV7-2	TRBD1	TRBJ2-7	ASRSRDRASYEQY
TRBV7-2	.	TRBJ2-3	ASSPRATVLSTDTQY
TRBV5-5	.	TRBJ1-2	ASSIREPRVYT
TRBV5-6	TRBD1	TRBJ2-7	ASSYNPGQGAEQY
TRBV23-1	.	TRBJ1-3	ASSQSSLAGRQKSTDSGNTIY